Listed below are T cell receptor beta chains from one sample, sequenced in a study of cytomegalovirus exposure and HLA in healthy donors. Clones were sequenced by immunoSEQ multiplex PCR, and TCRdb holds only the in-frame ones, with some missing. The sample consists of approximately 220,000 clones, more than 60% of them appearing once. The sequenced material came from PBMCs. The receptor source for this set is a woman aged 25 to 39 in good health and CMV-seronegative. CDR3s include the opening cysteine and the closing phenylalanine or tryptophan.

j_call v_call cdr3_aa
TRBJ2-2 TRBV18 CASSPTLLDTGELFF
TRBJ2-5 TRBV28 CASSPRDSQETQYF
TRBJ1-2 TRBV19 CASSKETGRFHNYGYTF
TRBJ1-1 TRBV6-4 CASSRTGRDTEAFF
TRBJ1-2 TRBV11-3 CASSFLGSGADTF
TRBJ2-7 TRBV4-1 CASSHREGDEQYF
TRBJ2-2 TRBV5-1 CASSLVEGRNTGELFF
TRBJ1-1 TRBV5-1 CASSPRGRILNTEAFF
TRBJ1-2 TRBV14 CASSQRNRGLRGYTF
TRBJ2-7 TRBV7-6 CASSLETGPYEQYF
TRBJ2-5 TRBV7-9 CASTTRETPETQYF
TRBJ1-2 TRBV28 CASSLAGGAGGYTF
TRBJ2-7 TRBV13 CASSLTLAGAEPYEQYF
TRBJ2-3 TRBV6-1 CASRARYDSDTQYF